The TCR beta chain described here comes from a study of T cell changes during pregnancy in multiple sclerosis. Profiling relied on immunoSEQ multiplex PCR, and the TCRdb table lists in-frame clones only, not all of them. The sample has 60,000 to 70,000 clones; approximately 90% are singletons. Trimming took 2 bases from V and 2 from J, leaving 10 bases between them. CDR3 size: 15 residues. Germline V gives CDR1 MNHEY, CDR2 SMNVEV (reference sequence). Sequencing used peripheral blood, obtained in the third trimester of pregnancy. The V and J genes are TRBV27 and TRBJ2-1, with a weak D call TRBD2 (6 bases). This sequence was found in a female donor in good health, enrolled as a control in a pregnancy study. CDR3 residues: CASSLGGGAYNEQFF. The CDR3 nucleotides read TGTGCCAGCAGTTTAGGCGGCGGGGCCTACAATGAGCAGTTCTTC.